What follows are 28 T cell receptor beta chains derived from one specimen sequenced in a study of T cell responses to AZD1222 COVID-19 vaccine. Sequenced by immunoSEQ multiplex PCR; TCRdb stores in-frame clones only, minus some. This sample carries about 150,000 clones, less than 90% of them seen once, and the ten largest clones take roughly 5.8%. The specimen comprised peripheral blood, sampled on day 0 of MenACWY control vaccination. All receptors come from an adult in good health.

J is TRBJ2-3 and V is TRBV11-2; 9 bases fit TRBD2. With V trimmed by 1 base and J by 2 bases, 4 bases remained unmatched. The length of the CDR3 is 16 residues. Per the germline V gene, CDR1 is SGHAT and CDR2 is FQNNGV. The CDR3 sequence: CASSLVQRGATDTQYF. In DNA, the CDR3 is TGTGCCAGCAGCTTAGTCCAGCGGGGGGCCACAGATACGCAGTATTTT.

The V and J genes are TRBV11-2 and TRBJ1-1; possible D gene TRBD1, 5 bases. With 0 bases removed from V and 4 bases from J, the gap between germline ends came to 18 bases. Looked up from germline, CDR1 is SGHAT and CDR2 is FQNNGV. This CDR3 has 17 residues. The CDR3 DNA follows: TGTGCCAGCAGCTTAGAATCCACGGCAGGGTGGGTCACTGAAGCTTTCTTT. Its protein is CASSLESTAGWVTEAFF.

This chain connects TRBV18 to TRBJ2-1; 12 bases line up with TRBD1. V lost 4 bases to trimming and J lost 10 bases; unmatched junction nucleotides: 8. Germline V gene data show CDR1 as KGHSH and CDR2 as LQKENI. The CDR3 covers 15 residues. The CDR3 DNA is TGTGCCAGCTCACGCGCCGGGACAGGGGGCATAGAGCAGTTCTTC. Its protein product is CASSRAGTGGIEQFF.

This clone was counted only a few times. The CDR3 region is CASSSMGALRTF. CDR3 DNA: TGTGCCAGCAGCTCCATGGGGGCCCTGAGGACCTTC. The rearrangement links TRBV7-9 to TRBJ1-2; D is possibly TRBD1 (6 bases). CDR3 length: 12 amino acids. V shed 4 bases and J shed 14 bases, with 17 bases lying between them. Germline CDR1 and CDR2: SEHNR and FQNEAQ (reference sequence).

The rearrangement joins TRBV3-1 (or the pseudogene TRBV3-2) to TRBJ2-7, with 7 bases identical to TRBD2. The CDR3 contains 17 residues. Germline V gene data show CDR1 as LGHDT and CDR2 as YNNKEL (reference sequence). Germline trimming cut 0 bases from V and 2 bases from J; bases unmatched to any gene: 10. The CDR3 loop is CASSQDLGGGGPYEQYF. CDR3 sequence (DNA): TGTGCCAGCAGCCAAGATCTCGGCGGCGGGGGACCCTACGAGCAGTACTTC.

V gene TRBV3-1 (or the pseudogene TRBV3-2) combines with J gene TRBJ2-1; TRBD2 agrees at 9 bases. Trimming took 4 bases from V and 4 from J; bases not matched to a gene: 2. The CDR3 sequence is 14 residues long. The germline V gene encodes CDR1 LGHDT and CDR2 YNNKEL (reference sequence). This CDR3 reads CASSRLAGYNEQFF. In nucleotides, the CDR3 is TGTGCCAGCAGCCGCCTAGCGGGGTACAATGAGCAGTTCTTC.

The J gene is TRBJ2-7, the V gene TRBV2; 7 bases line up with TRBD1. Germline CDR1 SNHLY, CDR2 FYNNEI. CDR3 length equals 13 residues. The ends lost 7 bases at V and 3 bases at J; junction bases unmatched: 6. CDR3 nucleotides: TGTGCCAGCACCAGACAGGGCGGCTACGAGCAGTACTTC. Protein sequence: CASTRQGGYEQYF.

This chain joins TRBV19 and TRBJ2-5; no firm D call. V was shortened by 3 bases and J by 4 bases, with 6 bases between the two germline ends. Germline CDR1 is LNHDA and CDR2 is SQIVND (reference sequence). CDR3 length: 12 residues. CDR3 DNA: TGTGCCAGTAGTATGTCACGAGAGACCCAGTACTTC. This gives the protein CASSMSRETQYF.

J is TRBJ2-3 and V is TRBV19, with a tentative D call TRBD2 (7 bases). Germline values: CDR1 LNHDA, CDR2 SQIVND (reference sequence). V lost 8 bases and J 5 bases, leaving 20 bases between the germline ends. CDR3 size: 15 residues. The CDR3 protein is CASGSTGRGEDTQYF. The DNA of the CDR3 is TGTGCCAGTGGTTCAACAGGGAGGGGTGAAGATACGCAGTATTTT.

This rearrangement joins TRBV11-2 to TRBJ2-7; a weak D match, TRBD2 (6 bases). Germline V CDR1 and CDR2: SGHAT, FQNNGV. The length of the CDR3 is 14 residues. V dropped 2 bases and J dropped 7 bases, with 15 bases sitting between them. CDR3 sequence: CASSLKRELWEQYF. Written as DNA, the CDR3 is TGTGCCAGCAGCTTAAAACGGGAGCTGTGGGAGCAGTACTTC.

This clone is a singleton in its sample. This chain connects TRBV3-1 (or the pseudogene TRBV3-2) to TRBJ2-7; D is unresolved. Trimming removed 0 bases at V and 0 bases at J, with 9 bases between. This CDR3 contains 15 residues. Germline CDR1 and CDR2: LGHDT and YNNKEL (reference sequence). The CDR3 reads CASSQDPGSSYEQYF. The DNA for the CDR3 is TGTGCCAGCAGCCAAGACCCCGGATCCTCCTACGAGCAGTACTTC.

V and J are TRBV5-1 and TRBJ2-2, with D hard to call. Germline CDR1 and CDR2: SGHRS and YFSETQ. This CDR3 region has 13 residues. V was shortened by 0 bases and J by 4 bases, with 4 bases between the two germline ends. The CDR3 is CASSLGRTGELFF. For the CDR3, the DNA is TGCGCCAGCAGCTTGGGGCGCACCGGGGAGCTGTTTTTT.

The chain links TRBV5-1 to TRBJ2-1, with a weak D call TRBD1 (5 bases). Germline loops: CDR1 SGHRS, CDR2 YFSETQ. The ends were cut back, 4 bases at V and 11 bases at J, with 16 bases in the middle. This CDR3 is 13 amino acids long. The CDR3 nucleotides read TGCGCCAGCAGCGTGGAAGCTCGACAGAAGCAGTTCTTC. The encoded protein is CASSVEARQKQFF. Supplemented by reference TRBV5-1 and TRBJ2-1, the full variable domain reads KAGVTQTPRYLIKTRGQQVTLSCSPISGHRSVSWYQQTPGQGLQFLFEYFSETQRNKGNFPGRFSGRQFSNSRSEMNVSTLELGDSALYLCASSVEARQKQFFGPGTRLTVL.

A single count supports this clone. V is TRBV28 and J is TRBJ1-2; no clear D gene. CDR3 length: 13 residues. Trimming left V 5 bases short and J 3 bases short, with 10 bases between. Germline V CDR1 and CDR2: MDHEN, SYDVKM. The CDR3 DNA sequence: TGTGCCAGCAGTGTCGGCTTGGACTATGGCTACACCTTC. Amino acids: CASSVGLDYGYTF.

The table lists this clone with a count of one. This chain joins TRBV27 and TRBJ2-3; perhaps TRBD1 as D (5 bases). This CDR3 has 15 residues. The V gene lost 4 bases and the J gene lost 3 bases, with 14 bases spanning the gap. Germline V gives CDR1 MNHEY, CDR2 SMNVEV (reference sequence). The CDR3 sequence is CASSSDRGRTDTQYF. DNA for the CDR3: TGTGCCAGCAGTTCAGATAGGGGTCGTACAGATACGCAGTATTTT.

This clone was seen only once. The chain joins TRBV7-8 to TRBJ1-4; 7 nucleotides align to TRBD1. The germline gives CDR1 SGHVS, CDR2 FQNEAQ. CDR3 length equals 14 residues. The junction had 5 bases not matched to a gene; V was cut back by 6 bases and J by 4 bases. The CDR3 coding sequence is TGTGCCAGCAGTTTCCGGGACAGTAATGAAAAACTGTTTTTT. Translating it yields CASSFRDSNEKLFF.

This clone was recorded once. The rearrangement uses TRBV28 and TRBJ1-6, with 8 bases that match TRBD1. Germline assignment: CDR1 MDHEN and CDR2 SYDVKM. The J segment lost 7 bases and the V segment lost 5 bases, leaving 4 bases of the junction unmatched. The CDR3 has 14 residues. The CDR3 protein is CASSDRGLNSPLHF. DNA of the CDR3: TGTGCCAGCAGTGACAGGGGATTAAATTCACCCCTCCACTTT.

The chain couples TRBV7-2 to TRBJ1-5; unclear D gene. The CDR3 has 12 residues. CDR1 is SGHTA and CDR2 is FQGNSA in the germline V gene. The V end lost 6 bases, the J end lost 3 bases, and 6 bases lay between the germline ends. CDR3 coding DNA: TGTGCCAGCAGTATCAACAATCAGCCCCAGCATTTT. Amino acids: CASSINNQPQHF. Combining the CDR3 with reference TRBV7-2 and TRBJ1-5 gives the whole variable domain GAGVSQSPSNKVTEKGKDVELRCDPISGHTALYWYRQSLGQGLEFLIYFQGNSAPDKSGLPSDRFSAERTGGSVSTLTIQRTQQEDSAVYLCASSINNQPQHFGDGTRLSIL.

This clone was seen only once. This rearrangement joins TRBV3-1 (or the pseudogene TRBV3-2) to TRBJ1-2; no clear D. Germline assignment: CDR1 LGHDT and CDR2 YNNKEL (reference sequence). The CDR3 runs to 14 residues. Trimming removed 1 base at V and 1 base at J, with 7 bases between. The CDR3 reads CASSQANFNYGYTF. CDR3 bases: TGTGCCAGCAGCCAAGCCAACTTTAACTATGGCTACACCTTC.

V and J are TRBV7-2 and TRBJ2-3; TRBD2 matches 12 bases. This CDR3 has 16 amino acids. Looked up from germline, CDR1 is SGHTA and CDR2 is FQGNSA. Trimming removed 1 base from V and 4 bases from J; junction bases left unmatched: 3. CDR3 protein: CASSLGLAGGADTQYF. The CDR3 nucleotides read TGTGCCAGCAGCTTAGGTCTAGCGGGAGGGGCAGATACGCAGTATTTT.

The CDR3 DNA is TGCGCCAGCATCGGCGGGGGGAGACAGTTCTTC. This codes for CASIGGGRQFF. This chain connects TRBV10-2 to TRBJ2-1; 8 nucleotides align to TRBD2. The V gene's germline CDR1 is WSHSY and CDR2 SAAADI. The CDR3 covers 11 residues. J lost 13 bases, V lost 7 bases, and 6 bases had no gene match.

The chain employs TRBV5-6 and TRBJ2-7; 9 bases agree with TRBD1. The CDR3 covers 17 residues. Germline V gene sequence: CDR1 SGHDT, CDR2 YYEEEE. The trim removed 5 bases at V and 2 bases at J, leaving 14 bases unmatched. CDR3 residues: CASRLLSEGTGTYEQYF. The CDR3 DNA reads as TGTGCCAGCAGGCTCCTCAGCGAAGGGACAGGGACCTACGAGCAGTACTTC.

The rearrangement uses TRBV11-2 and TRBJ2-2, with D perhaps TRBD1 (6 bases). V was clipped by 5 bases and J by 6 bases, with 13 bases between them. This CDR3 region has 14 residues. The V gene's germline CDR1 is SGHAT and CDR2 FQNNGV. Here the CDR3 reads CASSLMAGAGELFF. The CDR3 bases are TGTGCCAGCAGCCTCATGGCAGGGGCCGGGGAGCTGTTTTTT.

The J gene is TRBJ1-3, the V gene TRBV9; D is unclear. Germline assignment: CDR1 SGDLS and CDR2 YYNGEE. This CDR3 spans 15 amino acids. V lost 0 bases and J lost 0, with 7 bases in between. The CDR3 DNA reads TGTGCCAGCAGCGTAGCCAGTCTCTCTGGAAACACCATATATTTT. This codes for CASSVASLSGNTIYF.

The sample holds a few counts of this clone. J is TRBJ1-2 and V is TRBV6-1, with D tentatively TRBD1 (5 bases). Per germline, CDR1 MNHNS and CDR2 SASEGT. V dropped 2 bases and J dropped 4 bases, with 11 bases sitting between them. The length of the CDR3 is 14 residues. The CDR3 protein is CASSELGGVYGYTF. The CDR3 nucleotides read TGTGCCAGCAGTGAACTCGGGGGAGTCTATGGCTACACCTTC.

This sequence joins TRBV7-9 and TRBJ1-1; unclear D gene. Looked up from germline, CDR1 is SEHNR and CDR2 is FQNEAQ (reference sequence). This CDR3 contains 17 residues. Trimming cost V 3 bases and J 4 bases, with 21 bases left between them. CDR3 protein: CASSFFRFGRAPTEAFF. The CDR3 region has the DNA TGTGCCAGCAGCTTTTTCAGGTTCGGAAGGGCTCCCACTGAAGCTTTCTTT.

The gene calls are TRBV7-6 and TRBJ2-7, with 7 positions matching TRBD2. The CDR3 extends over 15 amino acids. V lost 1 base to trimming and J lost 2 bases; unmatched junction nucleotides: 5. The V gene's germline CDR1 is SGHVS and CDR2 FNYEAQ. CDR3 region: CASSLGGEGTYEQYF. Written as DNA, the CDR3 is TGTGCCAGCAGCTTAGGGGGGGAGGGGACCTACGAGCAGTACTTC.

This chain joins TRBV4-1 and TRBJ1-5, with TRBD1 as a possible D gene (6 bases). Germline V lookup: CDR1 MGHRA, CDR2 YSYEKL. Trimming pared 4 bases from V and 6 bases from J, leaving 22 bases between. The CDR3 runs to 17 residues. The CDR3 protein is CASSPIAGTILPQPQHF. CDR3 DNA: TGCGCCAGCAGCCCCATAGCCGGGACAATCCTCCCTCAGCCCCAGCATTTT.